The entry below gives a single T cell receptor beta chain sequence along with its context. The CDR3 is cut off 3 residues early in the read; its end comes from the germline J gene. Germline CDR1 and CDR2: ENHRY and SYGVKD. This CDR3 is 12 amino acids long. Trimming left V 10 bases short and J 3 bases short, with 12 bases between. These data are taken from a study of T cells in women clearing cervical HPV infection. Sequenced by immunoSEQ multiplex PCR; TCRdb stores in-frame clones only, minus some. The sample table sets out approximately 39,000 clones. This receptor was taken from a woman aged 18-70 years with a cervical HPV16 infection that either progressed to CIN3+ or cleared (not recorded which). The rearrangement links TRBV10-3 to TRBJ1-2; D is possibly TRBD1 (5 bases). Sequencing was carried out using blood buffy coat. CDR3 sequence: CATGGGDYGYTF. The sequenced CDR3 bases are TGTGCCACCGGGGGAGGGGACTATGGC.